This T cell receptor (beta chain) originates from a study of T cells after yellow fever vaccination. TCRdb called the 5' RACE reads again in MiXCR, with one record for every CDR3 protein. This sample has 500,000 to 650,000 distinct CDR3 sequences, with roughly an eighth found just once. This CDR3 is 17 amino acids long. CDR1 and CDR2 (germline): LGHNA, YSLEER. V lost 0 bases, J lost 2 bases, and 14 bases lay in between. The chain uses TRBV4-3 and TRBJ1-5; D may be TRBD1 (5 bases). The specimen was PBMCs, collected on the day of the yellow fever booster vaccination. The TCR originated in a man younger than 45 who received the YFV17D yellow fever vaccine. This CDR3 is CASSQELSRAGNQPQHF. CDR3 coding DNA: TGCGCCAGCAGCCAAGAGTTATCCAGGGCGGGCAATCAGCCCCAGCATTTT.